A selection of T cell receptor beta chains follows, all from one sample in a study of blood T cells in healthy people across ages. TCRdb re-called the 5' RACE reads with MiXCR, one entry per CDR3 protein. Of roughly 1.7 million distinct CDR3 sequences listed, approximately 32% were seen once; the top ten hold about 10%. The sample taken for sequencing was blood. All receptors come from a woman in her 30s in good health. Both conserved end residues are trimmed from each CDR3. Not all rows give a size; the values are once, few, many and, for expanded clones, a class.

j_gene	abundance	v_gene	CDR3aa
TRBJ2-2	-	TRBV5-1	ASSQIGGPTGELF
TRBJ2-7	-	TRBV5-1	ANSSRVAYEQY
TRBJ2-5	few	TRBV27	ASSLRSTGGAETQY
TRBJ2-2	few	TRBV12-3/TRBV12-4	ASSPTGGDTGELF
TRBJ2-1	-	TRBV29-1	SVEGQVINEQF
TRBJ1-6	-	TRBV27	AGSFAAGAYNSPLH
TRBJ2-5	few	TRBV4-1	ASSQVRAVQETQY
TRBJ2-1	few	TRBV21-1	ASTKGRLPSSYNEQF
TRBJ2-2	-	TRBV20-1	SARLAGVRTGELF
TRBJ1-5	-	TRBV20-1	SASLGEPQH
TRBJ2-5	few	TRBV20-1	SARDPWRMKAETQY
TRBJ1-6	few	TRBV5-1	ASSLGAANSPLH
TRBJ1-2	-	TRBV20-1	GAPDRGNYGYT
TRBJ2-7	-	TRBV20-1	SARGASGIGYEQY
TRBJ1-1	-	TRBV7-9	ASSPRRGANTEAF
TRBJ2-3	-	TRBV20-1	SAPRETDTQY
TRBJ2-2	-	TRBV5-1	ASSWGLGGLNTGELF
TRBJ2-1	-	TRBV20-1	SAPSGRAPHWEQF
TRBJ1-2	few	TRBV29-1	SVPLGPLYGYT
TRBJ2-5	once	TRBV20-1	SAAEEGGYQETQY
-	-	TRBV6-2/TRBV6-3	ASSYSGRANEQY
TRBJ2-3	-	TRBV29-1	SVVAGISTSTDTQY
TRBJ1-2	-	TRBV18	ASSPPDREDT
TRBJ2-1	-	TRBV5-1	ASSRLAGGGAVDEQF
TRBJ2-1	-	TRBV5-8	ASSLDGGTPGNEQF
TRBJ2-7	many	TRBV29-1	SVEGTGYEQY
TRBJ2-1	-	TRBV28	ASSLGWTGSNNEQF
TRBJ2-3	-	TRBV15	ATSYAWGQNTQY
TRBJ2-6	-	TRBV7-9	ASSPLRVGANVLT
TRBJ2-3	-	TRBV7-3	ASSLFREDTQY
TRBJ2-2	few	TRBV7-9	ASSLVRGGDRELF
TRBJ1-4	-	TRBV2	ASIRSLGEKLF
TRBJ2-7	-	TRBV18	ASSPASGNYEQY
TRBJ2-3	-	TRBV3-1	ASGQERGKATQY
TRBJ1-4	-	TRBV20-1	SAPDSNNEKLF
TRBJ2-1	few	TRBV4-1	ASSQGADSYNEQF
TRBJ2-5	-	TRBV12-3/TRBV12-4	ASSLDGAGGREQY
TRBJ2-5	-	TRBV5-1	ASSQGETLRGTQY
-	few	TRBV6-6	ASSRSLAGKYEQY
TRBJ2-5	-	TRBV27	ASSPRGVETQY
TRBJ1-1	few	TRBV9	ASSPTGYNTEAF
TRBJ2-2	-	TRBV20-1	SASSGTTNTGERF
TRBJ2-2	few	TRBV9	ASSVVSVPTGELF